The 16 T cell receptor beta chains below all came from one sample that was sequenced in a study of blood T cells in healthy people across ages. A J-beta primer mix and a sample-barcoded 5' primer were used in a second PCR of roughly 7 to 12 cycles. TCRdb analysed the 5' RACE reads with MiXCR anew, one entry per CDR3 protein. This sample has 500,000 to 550,000 distinct CDR3 sequences, with less than 25% found just once. Another study also made use of these data, one on T cells of mothers and their children.

The source material was blood. The receptors were sampled from a boy aged 10-17 years in good health.

The sample holds a few counts of this clonotype. This sequence joins TRBV15 and TRBJ2-1, with D perhaps TRBD2 (6 bases). The assigned J gene may be wrong: the sequence end matches TRBJ2-7 better. The CDR3 totals 16 residues. In germline, CDR1 is LNHNV, CDR2 YYDKDF (reference sequence). This chain's CDR3 is CATSRDWPGEEDEQYF. CDR3 DNA sequence: TGTGCCACCAGCAGAGATTGGCCGGGAGAGGAGGACGAGCAGTACTTC.

This sequence joins TRBV28 and TRBJ1-2; D is unclear. Trimming shortened V by 3 bases and J by 8 bases, and 19 bases separated the two germline ends. This CDR3 has 15 residues. Germline V gives CDR1 MDHEN, CDR2 SYDVKM. The CDR3 DNA is TGTGCCAGCAGTTTGGCGGTAAAAGGTCGGGGAGGCTACACCTTC. Encoded protein: CASSLAVKGRGGYTF.

This clonotype was seen a handful of times. The junction does not match germline at one end; this may be a read error. This chain links TRBV25-1 with TRBJ2-5; tentative D call: TRBD2 (5 bases). This CDR3 comprises 15 residues. Germline V gives CDR1 MGHDK, CDR2 SYGVNS. The CDR3 coding sequence is TGTGCCAGCAGTGTGGACGGAGGTCCGCAAGGGACCCAGTACTTC. Translating it yields CASSVDGGPQGTQYF.

The rearrangement uses TRBV4-3 and TRBJ2-4; TRBD2 matches at 8 bases. Trimming took 0 bases from V and 3 from J; bases not matched to a gene: 19. This CDR3 is 21 amino acids long. Germline loops: CDR1 LGHNA, CDR2 YSLEER. CDR3 DNA sequence: TGCGCCAGCAGCCAAGATACTCGGAACAGTTGGCCCGGGGGGGTCAAAAACATTCAGTACTTC. It is translated as CASSQDTRNSWPGGVKNIQYF.

This clonotype was found a few times. The gene calls are TRBV6-1 and TRBJ1-1; D call uncertain. V dropped 7 bases and J dropped 2 bases, with 5 bases sitting between them. The CDR3 has 11 residues. Germline V gene sequence: CDR1 MNHNS, CDR2 SASEGT. The CDR3 DNA reads TGTGCCAGCAAGGTTAACACTGAAGCTTTCTTT. Encoded protein: CASKVNTEAFF.

This clonotype was counted a few times. The J gene is TRBJ2-5, the V gene TRBV20-1; 7 bases agree with TRBD1. The CDR3 runs 15 residues. Trimming at V came to 4 bases and at J to 3 bases, leaving 11 bases not matched to a gene. Germline V CDR1 and CDR2: DFQATT, SNEGSKA (reference sequence). CDR3 region: CSAIPDRRFKETQYF. The CDR3 DNA sequence: TGCAGTGCTATACCGGACAGGAGGTTTAAAGAGACCCAGTACTTC.

The table lists this clonotype with a few counts. The chain has TRBV14 and TRBJ2-7; TRBD1 matches 7 bases. The germline V gene has CDR1 SGHDN and CDR2 FVKESK. Trimming at V came to 3 bases and at J to 2 bases, leaving 10 bases not matched to a gene. The CDR3 extends over 16 amino acids. CDR3 amino acids: CASSHPTGATPYEQYF. CDR3 DNA: TGTGCCAGCAGCCACCCCACAGGGGCCACTCCCTACGAGCAGTACTTC.

The V and J genes are TRBV6-2 or TRBV6-3 and TRBJ2-1, with D hard to call. Germline loops: CDR1 MNHEY, CDR2 SVGEGT. This CDR3 is 11 amino acids long. V gave up 6 bases and J gave up 9 bases, with 9 bases separating them. This CDR3 is CASSHPREQFF. The DNA for the CDR3 is TGTGCCAGCAGCCACCCCCGTGAGCAGTTCTTC.

This clonotype has just a few counts. J is TRBJ2-7 and V is TRBV6-1; D ambiguous. V lost 3 bases and J 9 bases, leaving 15 bases between the germline ends. The CDR3 sequence is 13 residues long. The germline CDR1 and CDR2 sequences are MNHNS and SASEGT. The CDR3 sequence is CASSEDGPWGQYF. The CDR3 DNA sequence: TGTGCCAGCAGTGAGGACGGCCCCTGGGGGCAGTACTTC.

V gene TRBV20-1 combines with J gene TRBJ2-5; no definite D call. V lost 2 bases and J 5 bases, leaving 12 bases between the germline ends. CDR1 is DFQATT and CDR2 is SNEGSKA in the germline V gene (reference sequence). The CDR3 sequence is 13 residues long. CDR3 nucleotides: TGCAGTGCTAGACACAGCCTTGACGAGACCCAGTACTTC. The encoded protein is CSARHSLDETQYF.

This chain uses TRBV15 with TRBJ2-5; TRBD1 is a possible D gene (8 bases). This CDR3 spans 16 amino acids. V was trimmed by 2 bases and J by 4 bases, leaving 17 bases between them. Germline assignment: CDR1 LNHNV and CDR2 YYDKDF (reference sequence). The CDR3 DNA reads TGTGCCACCAGCAGATGGTACAGGGGGGGAGGAGAGACCCAGTACTTC. Its protein is CATSRWYRGGGETQYF.

The J gene is TRBJ2-1, the V gene TRBV6-5, with 7 bases aligning to TRBD2. Germline CDR1 reads MNHEY; CDR2 reads SVGAGI. Germline trimming cut 0 bases from V and 9 bases from J; bases unmatched to any gene: 5. The CDR3 is made up of 14 amino acids. Written as DNA, the CDR3 is TGTGCCAGCAGTTACTCTAGGACTAGTTTTGAGCAGTTCTTC. This translates into CASSYSRTSFEQFF.

This clonotype was seen only a few times. The V call is TRBV7-3, the J call TRBJ2-5, with D perhaps TRBD2 (6 bases). The end of the DNA is better explained by TRBJ2-1, so the J call may be wrong. CDR3 size: 14 residues. The germline V gene has CDR1 SGHTA and CDR2 FQGTGA. CDR3 nucleotides: TGTGCCAGCAGCCCGATCGGGGGAGGCGATGAGCAGTTCTTC. It codes for CASSPIGGGDEQFF.

The chain links TRBV2 to TRBJ2-3; D is perhaps TRBD1 (5 bases). The V end was cut by 1 base, the J end by 4 bases, with 12 bases between. Germline V CDR1 and CDR2: SNHLY, FYNNEI. CDR3 length: 15 residues. The CDR3 nucleotides are TGTGCCAGCAGTGAAGTGGGCCCCAGGGCAGATACGCAGTATTTT. Its translation is CASSEVGPRADTQYF.

This chain uses TRBV25-1 with TRBJ2-7, with 7 bases aligning to TRBD2. Germline V gene sequence: CDR1 MGHDK, CDR2 SYGVNS. V shed 8 bases and J 3 bases; nucleotides not matched to a gene: 7. The CDR3 is 13 amino acids. DNA of the CDR3: TGTGCCAGCGGGGGAGGGGCGGACTACGAGCAGTACTTC. The encoded protein is CASGGGADYEQYF.

The V gene is TRBV12-3 or TRBV12-4, the J gene TRBJ2-1, with 9 bases aligning to TRBD2. With the DNA end fitting TRBJ2-5 better, the J assignment may be wrong. The CDR3 is 13 amino acids. The CDR3 is CASTHSGSKTQYF. CDR3 sequence (DNA): TGTGCCAGCACTCATAGCGGGAGTAAGACCCAGTACTTC.